This T cell receptor (beta chain) was retrieved from a study of T cells in Graves' hyperthyroidism and ophthalmopathy. Template material for amplifying TCR beta CDR3 regions consisted of RNA transcripts. The HTBI primer set drove a first-round RT-PCR of the TCR CDR3. TCRdb redid the calling of the multiplex PCR reads with MiXCR, one entry per CDR3 protein. The table lists about 350,000 distinct CDR3 sequences, about 18% of them singletons. Deletions cut 4 bases from V and 0 bases from J, with 13 bases between. The CDR3 length is 16 residues. CDR1 and CDR2 from the germline V gene are LNHNV and YYDKDF (reference sequence).

V gene TRBV15 combines with J gene TRBJ1-5; no definite D call. Sequenced: blood. The receptor was isolated from a woman between 18 and 29 years old with Graves' hyperthyroidism. The DNA of the CDR3 is TGTGCCACCAGCACCGAAACGGGCCATAGCAATCAGCCCCAGCATTTT. The encoded protein is CATSTETGHSNQPQHF.